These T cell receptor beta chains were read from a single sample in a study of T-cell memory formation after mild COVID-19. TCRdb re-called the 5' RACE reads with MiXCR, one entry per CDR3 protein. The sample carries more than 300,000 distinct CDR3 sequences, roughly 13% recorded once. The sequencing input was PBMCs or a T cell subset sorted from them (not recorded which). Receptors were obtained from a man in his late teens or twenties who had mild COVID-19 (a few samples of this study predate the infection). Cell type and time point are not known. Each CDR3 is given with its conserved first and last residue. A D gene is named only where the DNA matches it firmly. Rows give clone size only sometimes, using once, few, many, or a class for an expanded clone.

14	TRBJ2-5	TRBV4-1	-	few	TGCGCCAGCAGCCAAGTCGGCGGGGTAGAGACCCAGTACTTC	CASSQVGGVETQYF
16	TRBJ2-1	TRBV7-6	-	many	TGTGCCAGCAGCCCGCAACAGGCCTGGGGGCGAAATGAGCAGTTCTTC	CASSPQQAWGRNEQFF
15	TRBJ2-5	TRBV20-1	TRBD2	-	TGCAGTGCTCCCGTACCTAGCGGCCCACAAGAGACCCAGTACTTC	CSAPVPSGPQETQYF
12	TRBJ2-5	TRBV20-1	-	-	TGCAGTGCAAGGACAGACAAAGAGACCCAGTACTTC	CSARTDKETQYF
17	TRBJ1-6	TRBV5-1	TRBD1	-	TGCGCCAGCAGCTTGGTCAGTGGACAGGGGGAGAATTCACCCCTCCACTTT	CASSLVSGQGENSPLHF
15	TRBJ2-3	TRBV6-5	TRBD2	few	TGTGCCAGCAACGAAGGGCTAGCGGGGGGGCGAACGCAGTATTTT	CASNEGLAGGRTQYF
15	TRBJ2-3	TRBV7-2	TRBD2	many	TGTGCCAGCAGCTTTAGCGGGGGGTCCACAGATACGCAGTATTTT	CASSFSGGSTDTQYF
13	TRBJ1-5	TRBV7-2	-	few	TGTGCCAGCAGCGACATGGGCAATCAGCCCCAGCATTTT	CASSDMGNQPQHF
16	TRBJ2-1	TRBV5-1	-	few	TGCGCCAGCAGCGCGGGCACAGGGATTAGCGACAATGAGCAGTTCTTC	CASSAGTGISDNEQFF
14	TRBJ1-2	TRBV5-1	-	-	TGCGCCAGCGCCATGTGGGGGCTTCACTATGGCTACACCTTC	CASAMWGLHYGYTF
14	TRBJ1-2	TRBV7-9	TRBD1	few	TGTGCCAGCAGCGGAACAGGGGGCGCTTTTGGCTACACCTTC	CASSGTGGAFGYTF
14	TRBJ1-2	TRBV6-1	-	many	TGTGCCAGCAGTGAGGGTTGGGAAGCGAATGGCTACACCTTC	CASSEGWEANGYTF
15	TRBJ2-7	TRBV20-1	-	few	TGCAGTGCTAGAGATCGAGCTCGGTTGGCCTACGAGCAGTACTTC	CSARDRARLAYEQYF
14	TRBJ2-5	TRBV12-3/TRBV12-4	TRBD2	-	TGTGCCAGCAGTTTGCACGGGGGGGGAGAGACCCAGTACTTC	CASSLHGGGETQYF
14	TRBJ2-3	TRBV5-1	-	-	TGCGCCAGCAGCTCCGCCCCAGGGGCAGATACGCAGTATTTT	CASSSAPGADTQYF
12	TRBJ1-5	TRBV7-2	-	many	TGTGCCAGCAGCTCCCAACCGGGTCCTCAGCATTTT	CASSSQPGPQHF
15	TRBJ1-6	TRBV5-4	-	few	TGTGCCAGCAGCTTTAGTAATGGGAATAATTCACCCCTCCACTTT	CASSFSNGNNSPLHF
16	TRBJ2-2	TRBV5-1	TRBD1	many	TGCGCCAGCAGCCTAGGGGGACAGGTCTACACCGGGGAGCTGTTTTTT	CASSLGGQVYTGELFF
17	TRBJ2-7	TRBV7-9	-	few	TGTGCCAGCAGCTCCGCCGGATGGGGGTCGTTCTCCTACGAGCAGTACTTC	CASSSAGWGSFSYEQYF
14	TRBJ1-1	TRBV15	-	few	TGTGCCACCAGCCCGGTGTGGCTGAACACTGAAGCTTTCTTT	CATSPVWLNTEAFF
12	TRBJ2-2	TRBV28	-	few	TGTGCCAGCAGTTCCGCGGTCCGGGAGCTGTTTTTT	CASSSAVRELFF
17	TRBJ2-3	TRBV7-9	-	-	TGTGCCAGCAGCTCACCCCGCGGGGAAGATAGCACAGATACGCAGTATTTT	CASSSPRGEDSTDTQYF
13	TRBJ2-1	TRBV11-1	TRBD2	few	TGTGCCAGCAGCTTAGACCCTAGCGGGGCCTCGGGTTTC	CASSLDPSGASGF
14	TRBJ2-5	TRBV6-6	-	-	TGTGCCAGCAGTTACTCCGGACAGCAAGAGACCCAGTACTTC	CASSYSGQQETQYF
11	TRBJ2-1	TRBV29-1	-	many	TGCAGCGTTGAAGATCTTGGAGGGCAGTTCTTC	CSVEDLGGQFF
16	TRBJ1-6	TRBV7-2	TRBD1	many	TGTGCCAGCAGCTCCCAGGGACAGGGGTATAATTCACCCCTCCACTTT	CASSSQGQGYNSPLHF
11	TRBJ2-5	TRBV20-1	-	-	TGCAGTGCTAGGTGGCAAGAGACCCAGTACTTC	CSARWQETQYF
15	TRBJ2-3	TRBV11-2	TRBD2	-	TGTGCCAGCAGCTCGACTAGCGGGGATTCAGATACGCAGTATTTT	CASSSTSGDSDTQYF
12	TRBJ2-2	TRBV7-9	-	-	TGTGCCAGCAGCTTAGACGCTCTGGGGCTGTTTTTT	CASSLDALGLFF
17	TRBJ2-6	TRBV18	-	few	TGTGCCAGCTCACCAGCTCCCGCGGACTCTGGGGCCAACGTCCTGACTTTC	CASSPAPADSGANVLTF
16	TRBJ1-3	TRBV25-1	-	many	TGTGCCAGCAGTGAATCCCAGGGCCCAGTTTTTGACACCATATATTTT	CASSESQGPVFDTIYF
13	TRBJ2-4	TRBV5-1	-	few	TGCGCCAGCAGCTCGGCCCGGGGAGACATTCAGTACTTC	CASSSARGDIQYF
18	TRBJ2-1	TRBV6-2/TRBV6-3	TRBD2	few	TGTGCCAGCAAGTCCCAGCGGGGGGGCCGCTCTCGGTACAATGAGCAGTTCTTC	CASKSQRGGRSRYNEQFF
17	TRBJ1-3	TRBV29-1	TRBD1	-	TGCAGCGCGGGAGGGGGCGCCGATTTCTCCTCTGGAAACACCATATATTTT	CSAGGGADFSSGNTIYF
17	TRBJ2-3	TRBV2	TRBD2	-	TGTGCCAGCAGAAGTATTAGCGGGGTCCCTATCACAGATACGCAGTATTTT	CASRSISGVPITDTQYF
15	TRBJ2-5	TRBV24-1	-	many	TGTGCCACCAGTGACTCCAGACCCGGGCATGAGACCCAGTACTTC	CATSDSRPGHETQYF
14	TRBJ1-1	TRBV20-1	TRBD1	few	TGCAGTGCTAGAGATGAGACAGGGATGACTGAAGCTTTCTTT	CSARDETGMTEAFF
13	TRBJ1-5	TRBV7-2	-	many	TGTGCCAGCAGCTTACAGGAGAATCAGCCCCAGCATTTT	CASSLQENQPQHF
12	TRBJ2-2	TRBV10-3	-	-	TGTGCCATCGAAGGGGGCACCGGGGAGCTGTTTTTT	CAIEGGTGELFF
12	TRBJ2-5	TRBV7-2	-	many	TGTGCCAGCAGGGGAAGGGGTGAGACCCAGTACTTC	CASRGRGETQYF
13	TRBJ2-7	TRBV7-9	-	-	TGTGCCAGCAGCGCCACATCAGGACGCGAGCAGTACTTC	CASSATSGREQYF
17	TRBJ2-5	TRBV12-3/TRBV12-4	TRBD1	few	TGTGCCAGCAGCGCGATCGCCCCGACAGGGGCTGGGGAGACCCAGTACTTC	CASSAIAPTGAGETQYF
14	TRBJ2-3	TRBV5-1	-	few	TGCGCCAGCAGCTTTAACAGTTTCACAGATACGCAGTATTTT	CASSFNSFTDTQYF
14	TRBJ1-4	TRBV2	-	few	TGTGCCAGCAGTGTAATGGATTCTAATGAAAAACTGTTTTTT	CASSVMDSNEKLFF
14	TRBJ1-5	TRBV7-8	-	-	TGTGCCAGCAGCTGGCAGACAGTGGGTCAGCCCCAGCATTTT	CASSWQTVGQPQHF
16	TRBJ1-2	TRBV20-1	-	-	TGCAGTGCTAGGGGCAGGGGCCGCTACCTTAACTATGGCTACACCTTC	CSARGRGRYLNYGYTF
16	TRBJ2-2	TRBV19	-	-	TGTGCCAGTAGGCCAAACAGGGTGTCGAACACCGGGGAGCTGTTTTTT	CASRPNRVSNTGELFF
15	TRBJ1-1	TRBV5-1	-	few	TGCGCCAGCCGGGAAGGGGGGGGCCTGAACACTGAAGCTTTCTTT	CASREGGGLNTEAFF
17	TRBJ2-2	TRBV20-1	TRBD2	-	TGCAGTGCTAGAGATACTAGCGGGGGGTCCAACACCGGGGAGCTGTTTTTT	CSARDTSGGSNTGELFF
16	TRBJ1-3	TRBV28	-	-	TGTGCCAGCAGTCTTGGACGAGGGACATCCCGAAACACCATATATTTT	CASSLGRGTSRNTIYF
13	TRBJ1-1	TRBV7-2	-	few	TGTGCCAGCAGCCCCCTAGAAGGGGGGGAAGCTTTCTTT	CASSPLEGGEAFF
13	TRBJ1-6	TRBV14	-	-	TGTGCCAGCAGCCAAATGACAGATTCACCCCTCCACTTT	CASSQMTDSPLHF
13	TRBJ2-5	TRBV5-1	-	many	TGCGCCAGCAGCTTGGGCTCAGAAGAGACCCAGTACTTC	CASSLGSEETQYF
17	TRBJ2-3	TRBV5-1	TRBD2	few	TGCGCCAGCAGCTTGGGGTGGACTAGCCCAAAGACAGATACGCAGTATTTT	CASSLGWTSPKTDTQYF
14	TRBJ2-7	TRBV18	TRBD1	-	TGTGCCAGCTCACCAGGGACAGGGGGCCTCGAGCAGTACTTC	CASSPGTGGLEQYF
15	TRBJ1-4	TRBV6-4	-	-	TGTGCCAGCAGTAGAGAGGGGGGCTCGAATGAAAAACTGTTTTTT	CASSREGGSNEKLFF
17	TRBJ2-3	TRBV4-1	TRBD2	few	TGCGCCAGCAGCCAAGCCCTGCTAGCGGGGGGACGCATAACGCAGTATTTT	CASSQALLAGGRITQYF
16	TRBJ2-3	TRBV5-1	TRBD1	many	TGCGCCAGCAGCCGAACGACAGGGGTTGTGACAGATACGCAGTATTTT	CASSRTTGVVTDTQYF